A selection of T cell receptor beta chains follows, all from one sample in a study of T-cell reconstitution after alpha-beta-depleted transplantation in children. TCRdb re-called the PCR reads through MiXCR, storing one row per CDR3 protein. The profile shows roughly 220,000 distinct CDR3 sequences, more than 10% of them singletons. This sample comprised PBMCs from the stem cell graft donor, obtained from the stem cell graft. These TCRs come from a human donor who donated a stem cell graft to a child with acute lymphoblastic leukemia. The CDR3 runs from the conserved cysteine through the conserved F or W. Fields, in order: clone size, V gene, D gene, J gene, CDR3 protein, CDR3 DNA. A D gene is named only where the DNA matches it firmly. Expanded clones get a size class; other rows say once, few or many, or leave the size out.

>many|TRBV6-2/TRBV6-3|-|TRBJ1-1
CASSYKLENTEAFF
TGTGCCAGCAGTTATAAGTTGGAGAACACTGAAGCTTTCTTT
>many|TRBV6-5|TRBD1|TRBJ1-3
CASSSQGRSSGNTIYF
TGTGCCAGCAGTTCACAGGGGAGAAGCTCTGGAAACACCATATATTTT
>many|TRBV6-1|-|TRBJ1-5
CATRRGVNQPQHF
TGTGCCACCCGAAGGGGGGTCAATCAGCCCCAGCATTTT
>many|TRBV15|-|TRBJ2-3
CATSRDLGDTQYF
TGTGCCACCAGCAGAGATCTTGGGGATACGCAGTATTTT
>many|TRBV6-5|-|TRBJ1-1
CAGGSETNTEAFF
TGTGCCGGAGGGAGCGAGACGAACACTGAAGCTTTCTTT
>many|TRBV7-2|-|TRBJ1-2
CASTIKAGRNVNGYTF
TGTGCCAGCACCATAAAAGCGGGCAGGAACGTTAATGGCTACACCTTC
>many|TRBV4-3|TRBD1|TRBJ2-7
CASSQEVSSWDREYEQYF
TGCGCCAGCAGCCAAGAGGTATCTTCTTGGGACAGGGAGTACGAGCAGTACTTC
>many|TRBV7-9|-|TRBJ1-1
CASSLPGGRGETEAFF
TGTGCCAGCAGCCTCCCCGGAGGGAGGGGGGAGACTGAAGCTTTCTTT
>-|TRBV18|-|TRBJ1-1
CASAYQGKTEAFF
TGTGCCAGCGCCTATCAGGGGAAGACTGAAGCTTTCTTT
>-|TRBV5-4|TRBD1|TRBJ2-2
CASRNYRGPSGELFF
TGTGCCAGCAGAAACTACAGGGGGCCCTCCGGGGAGCTGTTTTTT
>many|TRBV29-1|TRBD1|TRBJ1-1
CSVEVGGGAGTEAFF
TGCAGCGTTGAAGTAGGAGGGGGCGCAGGCACTGAAGCTTTCTTT
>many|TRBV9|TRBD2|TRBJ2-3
CASKRREGLRNTDTQYF
TGTGCCAGCAAGCGGCGGGAGGGCCTGAGGAACACAGATACGCAGTATTTT
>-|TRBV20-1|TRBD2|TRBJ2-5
CSARAPGGGRGQETQYF
TGCAGTGCTAGAGCACCGGGCGGCGGGAGAGGGCAAGAGACCCAGTACTTC
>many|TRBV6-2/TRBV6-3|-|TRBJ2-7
CASSYEAGIGEQYF
TGTGCCAGCAGTTACGAGGCAGGGATCGGCGAGCAGTACTTC
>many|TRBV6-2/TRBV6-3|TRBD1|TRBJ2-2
CASSFYRGRRSGELFF
TGTGCCAGCAGTTTTTACAGGGGGCGAAGATCCGGGGAGCTGTTTTTT
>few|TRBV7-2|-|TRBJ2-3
CASGDTYTDTQYF
TGTGCCAGCGGAGATACTTACACAGATACGCAGTATTTT
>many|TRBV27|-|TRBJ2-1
CASSFGGRGRDEQFF
TGTGCCAGCAGTTTCGGGGGTCGAGGGAGAGATGAGCAGTTCTTC
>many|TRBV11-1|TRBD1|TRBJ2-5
CASSSTGTGPRKYQETQYF
TGTGCCAGCAGCTCTACCGGGACAGGGCCCCGAAAGTACCAAGAGACCCAGTACTTC
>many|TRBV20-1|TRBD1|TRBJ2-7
CSARRGQGVQEQYF
TGCAGTGCTAGGAGAGGACAGGGGGTGCAGGAGCAGTACTTC
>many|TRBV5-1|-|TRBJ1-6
CASSLLAASSYNSPLHF
TGCGCCAGCAGCTTGTTAGCGGCCAGCTCCTATAATTCACCCCTCCACTTT
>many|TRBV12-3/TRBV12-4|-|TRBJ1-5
CASSLESRNQPQHF
TGTGCCAGCAGTTTAGAGTCTCGCAATCAGCCCCAGCATTTT
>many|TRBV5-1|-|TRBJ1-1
CASSLVEGLNTEAFF
TGCGCCAGCAGCTTGGTGGAGGGCCTGAACACTGAAGCTTTCTTT
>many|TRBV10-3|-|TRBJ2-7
CAISAGTPTYEQYF
TGTGCCATCAGTGCCGGGACCCCCACCTACGAGCAGTACTTC
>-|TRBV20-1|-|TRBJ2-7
CSASQTAHSSYEQYF
TGCAGTGCTAGCCAGACAGCGCATAGCTCCTACGAGCAGTACTTC
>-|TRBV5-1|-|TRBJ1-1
CASSFSLHTEAFF
TGCGCCAGCAGCTTCAGTCTTCACACTGAAGCTTTCTTT
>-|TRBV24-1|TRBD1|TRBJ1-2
CATSDFRGPNYGYTF
TGTGCCACCAGTGATTTCAGGGGGCCTAACTATGGCTACACCTTC
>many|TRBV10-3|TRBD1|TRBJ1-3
CAISGTGAQNTIYF
TGTGCCATCAGCGGGACAGGGGCTCAAAACACCATATATTTT
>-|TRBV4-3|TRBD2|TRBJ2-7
CASSLREGHEQYF
TGCGCCAGCAGCCTCAGGGAGGGGCACGAGCAGTACTTC
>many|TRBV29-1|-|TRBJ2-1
CSVEDLYRESSYNEQFF
TGCAGCGTTGAAGATCTTTACAGGGAATCTTCCTACAATGAGCAGTTCTTC
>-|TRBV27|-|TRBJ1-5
CASSLSGDNQPQHF
TGTGCCAGCAGTTTGTCAGGCGACAATCAGCCCCAGCATTTT
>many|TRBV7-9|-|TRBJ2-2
CASSLRSGRNTGELFF
TGTGCCAGCAGCTTAAGGTCCGGTCGGAACACCGGGGAGCTGTTTTTT
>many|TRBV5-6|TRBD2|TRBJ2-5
CASSLGLAGRTQKAQYF
TGTGCCAGCAGCTTGGGGTTAGCGGGGCGGACCCAAAAGGCCCAGTACTTC
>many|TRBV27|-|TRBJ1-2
CASSLTGTTNYGYTF
TGTGCCAGCAGTTTAACCGGGACAACTAACTATGGCTACACCTTC
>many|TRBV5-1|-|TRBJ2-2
CASSLGQENTGELFF
TGCGCCAGCAGCTTGGGACAGGAGAACACCGGGGAGCTGTTTTTT
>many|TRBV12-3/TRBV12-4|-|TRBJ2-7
CASRDGLGGSYEQYF
TGTGCCAGCAGGGACGGACTTGGAGGGTCCTACGAGCAGTACTTC
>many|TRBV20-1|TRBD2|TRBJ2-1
CSARDLTSGRNEQFF
TGCAGTGCTAGAGATTTAACTAGCGGGAGAAATGAGCAGTTCTTC
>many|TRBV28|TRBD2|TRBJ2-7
CASSPSTSGGAGFPYEQYF
TGTGCCAGCAGCCCTTCTACTAGCGGGGGGGCCGGTTTCCCCTACGAGCAGTACTTC
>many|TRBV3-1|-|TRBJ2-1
CASSQEGVFYNEQFF
TGTGCCAGCAGCCAAGAAGGAGTATTTTACAATGAGCAGTTCTTC
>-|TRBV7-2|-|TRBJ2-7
CASSPMSSYEQYF
TGTGCCAGCAGCCCGATGAGCTCCTACGAGCAGTACTTC
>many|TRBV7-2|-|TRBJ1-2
CASSSKGGRRGGYTF
TGTGCCAGCAGCTCCAAGGGGGGGCGCCGGGGTGGCTACACCTTC
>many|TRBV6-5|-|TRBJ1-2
CASRISRTAGYTF
TGTGCCAGCAGGATAAGCCGAACAGCAGGCTACACCTTC
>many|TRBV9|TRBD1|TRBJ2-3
CASATGGFTDTQYF
TGTGCCAGCGCGACAGGGGGCTTCACAGATACGCAGTATTTT
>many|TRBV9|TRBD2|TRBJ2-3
CASSVRSGGSSDTQYF
TGTGCCAGCAGCGTCAGAAGCGGGGGGAGCTCAGATACGCAGTATTTT
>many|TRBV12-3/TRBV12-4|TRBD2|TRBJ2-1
CASSPGLAGGLYNEQFF
TGTGCCAGCAGCCCTGGACTAGCGGGGGGACTCTACAATGAGCAGTTCTTC
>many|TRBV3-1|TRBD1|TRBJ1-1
CASSQGDRVTEAFF
TGTGCCAGCAGCCAAGGAGACAGGGTCACTGAAGCTTTCTTT
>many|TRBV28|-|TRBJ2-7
CASSSLPRLNEQYF
TGTGCCAGCAGTTCCCTCCCCAGGCTGAACGAGCAGTACTTC
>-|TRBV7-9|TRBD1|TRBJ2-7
CASSHPGQATYEQYF
TGTGCCAGCAGCCACCCCGGACAGGCAACCTACGAGCAGTACTTC
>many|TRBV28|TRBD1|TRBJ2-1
CAITGGGSYNEQFF
TGTGCCATCACAGGGGGAGGCTCCTACAATGAGCAGTTCTTC
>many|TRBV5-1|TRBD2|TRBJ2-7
CASSPWTSSYEQYF
TGCGCCAGCAGCCCTTGGACTAGCTCCTACGAGCAGTACTTC
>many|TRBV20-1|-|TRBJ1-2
CSARDLGAGYTF
TGCAGTGCTAGAGATCTTGGGGCCGGCTACACCTTC
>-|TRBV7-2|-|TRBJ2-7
CASSLAIDGAASEQYF
TGTGCCAGCAGCTTAGCAATAGATGGGGCTGCTAGCGAGCAGTACTTC
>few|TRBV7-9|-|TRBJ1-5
CASSFGLEQPQHF
TGTGCCAGCAGCTTTGGCCTAGAACAGCCCCAGCATTTT
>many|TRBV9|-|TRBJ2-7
CASSVAAGGEQYF
TGTGCCAGCAGCGTAGCGGCCGGGGGCGAGCAGTACTTC
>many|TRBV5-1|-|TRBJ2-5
CASSLKMALETQYF
TGCGCCAGCAGCTTGAAAATGGCGCTAGAGACCCAGTACTTC
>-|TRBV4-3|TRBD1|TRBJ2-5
CASSREGTGAETQYF
TGCGCCAGCAGCCGTGAAGGGACAGGGGCAGAGACCCAGTACTTC